One sample yielded the 17 T cell receptor beta chains listed below, sequenced in a study of shared clonotypes between healthy human individuals. Clones were sequenced by immunoSEQ multiplex PCR, and TCRdb holds only the in-frame ones, with some missing. The sample has 550,000 to 800,000 clones; around 72% are singletons. Sequenced: memory CD4+ T cells sorted from blood. The subset is: CD45RA-negative fraction. The receptors were sampled from a woman aged 25 to 39 in good health.

This clone showed up just once. This chain links TRBV5-1 with TRBJ2-7, with no clear D. The CDR3 contains 13 residues. V was trimmed by 0 bases and J by 5 bases, leaving 9 bases between them. Germline-derived CDR1 and CDR2 are SGHRS and YFSETQ. CDR3 amino acids: CASSLVGPNEQYF. The CDR3 bases are TGCGCCAGCAGCTTGGTCGGACCGAACGAGCAGTACTTC.

This chain links TRBV28 with TRBJ1-1, with 9 bases matching TRBD1. Germline V CDR1 and CDR2: MDHEN, SYDVKM. The CDR3 loop spans 15 amino acids. V shed 8 bases and J 4 bases; nucleotides not matched to a gene: 11. The chain's CDR3 is CASCPPLGQGTEAFF. The CDR3 nucleotides read TGTGCCAGCTGCCCTCCGCTGGGACAGGGCACTGAAGCTTTCTTT.

The rearrangement uses TRBV11-2 and TRBJ1-1; 7 bases agree with TRBD1. Trimming removed 5 bases from V and 7 bases from J; junction bases left unmatched: 10. CDR1 is SGHAT, CDR2 FQNNGV, per germline. The length of the CDR3 is 14 residues. The CDR3 loop reads CASSPQGGVGEAFF. DNA for the CDR3: TGTGCCAGCAGCCCCCAGGGGGGGGTGGGTGAAGCTTTCTTT.

This chain joins TRBV27 and TRBJ2-7; 8 positions agree with TRBD2. V lost 0 bases, J lost 2 bases, and 0 bases stayed unmatched. Germline V lookup: CDR1 MNHEY, CDR2 SMNVEV (reference sequence). This CDR3 comprises 14 residues. Written as DNA, the CDR3 is TGTGCCAGCAGTTTATCAGCGGGAGCCTACGAGCAGTACTTC. The encoded protein is CASSLSAGAYEQYF.

This chain uses TRBV6-1 with TRBJ1-3; D is possibly TRBD1 (6 bases). From germline, CDR1 is MNHNS and CDR2 SASEGT. This CDR3 has 16 amino acids. The germline V and J ends were trimmed by 0 bases and 2 bases, with 11 bases remaining between them. CDR3 bases: TGTGCCAGCAGTGAAGCGCGTCCAGGGGCTGGAAACACCATATATTTT. Translation gives CASSEARPGAGNTIYF.

The J gene is TRBJ2-5, the V gene TRBV7-9, with D perhaps TRBD1 or TRBD2 (5 bases each). Trimming stripped 3 bases from V and 5 bases from J, with 7 bases between. The CDR3 runs to 12 residues. From germline, CDR1 is SEHNR and CDR2 FQNEAQ (reference sequence). This CDR3 reads CASSFGDETQYF. CDR3 coding DNA: TGTGCCAGCAGCTTCGGGGACGAGACCCAGTACTTC.

The chain carries TRBV19 and TRBJ2-3; a weak D match, TRBD2 (5 bases). Germline V gene lookup returns CDR1 LNHDA and CDR2 SQIVND (reference sequence). V lost 3 bases to trimming and J lost 4 bases, with 11 bases between them. CDR3 length: 14 residues. CDR3 amino acids: CASSMGGSADTQYF. DNA of the CDR3: TGTGCCAGTAGTATGGGCGGGTCCGCAGATACGCAGTATTTT.

CDR3 DNA sequence: TGTGCCAGCAGCCGGGGGGCAGCTGCCACTGCGGATACGCAGTATTTT. It specifies CASSRGAAATADTQYF. V usage is TRBV13 and J usage is TRBJ2-3, with D possibly being TRBD2 (7 bases). Germline CDR1 is PRHDT and CDR2 is FYEKMQ (reference sequence). Deletions cut 5 bases from V and 6 bases from J, with 21 bases between. The CDR3 covers 16 residues.

The chain combines TRBV6-4 with TRBJ2-3; the D gene is possibly TRBD2 (6 bases). Per the germline V gene, CDR1 is MRHNA and CDR2 is SNTAGT. V was cut by 8 bases and J by 0 bases, with 12 bases left in between. The CDR3 consists of 14 residues. CDR3 amino acids: CASGRDSSTDTQYF. The CDR3 nucleotides are TGTGCCAGCGGCCGGGACTCGAGCACAGATACGCAGTATTTT.

The V gene is TRBV2, the J gene TRBJ2-7; no clear D gene. The CDR3 runs to 13 residues. The germline gives CDR1 SNHLY, CDR2 FYNNEI. The germline V and J ends were trimmed by 4 bases and 6 bases, with 13 bases remaining between them. The CDR3 spells CASSGHGPREQYF. The CDR3, as DNA: TGTGCCAGCAGTGGACACGGGCCTCGCGAGCAGTACTTC.

The table lists this clone with a few counts. This chain connects TRBV7-9 to TRBJ2-7, with D tentatively TRBD2 (6 bases). V was trimmed by 1 base and J by 5 bases, leaving 12 bases between them. Germline CDR1 SEHNR, CDR2 FQNEAQ (reference sequence). The CDR3 runs to 14 residues. CDR3 in amino acids: CASSLVLGGDEQYF. CDR3 sequence (DNA): TGTGCCAGCAGCTTAGTTCTCGGCGGGGACGAGCAGTACTTC.

V is TRBV7-6 and J is TRBJ2-1, with a tentative D call TRBD1 (6 bases). The CDR3 is 15 amino acids. V shed 1 base and J shed 7 bases, with 14 bases lying between them. The germline V gene encodes CDR1 SGHVS and CDR2 FNYEAQ. The CDR3 sequence: CASSLDRVLFNEQFF. CDR3 nucleotide sequence: TGTGCCAGCAGCTTAGACAGGGTTTTGTTTAATGAGCAGTTCTTC.

This clone was seen only once. V usage is TRBV5-1 and J usage is TRBJ2-1, with TRBD1 matching 9 bases. Losses at the gene ends were 4 bases for V and 4 bases for J; bases not matched to a gene: 6. Germline CDR1 and CDR2: SGHRS and YFSETQ. The CDR3 has 15 amino acids. CDR3 sequence: CASSRRQGGYNEQFF. The CDR3 DNA reads TGCGCCAGCAGCCGCCGACAGGGGGGATACAATGAGCAGTTCTTC.

In DNA form, the CDR3 reads TGTGCCAGCAGTCGACTCCGGGACAGGGCCTACGAGCAGTACTTC. Translation: CASSRLRDRAYEQYF. V and J are TRBV2 and TRBJ2-7; TRBD1 agrees at 9 bases. The germline V gene has CDR1 SNHLY and CDR2 FYNNEI. This CDR3 contains 15 residues. With V trimmed by 5 bases and J by 2 bases, 7 bases remained unmatched.

The chain uses TRBV6-4 and TRBJ1-3; D might be TRBD1 (5 bases). Germline assignment: CDR1 MRHNA and CDR2 SNTAGT. CDR3 length: 15 amino acids. V shed 0 bases and J shed 4 bases, with 10 bases lying between them. The CDR3 DNA reads TGTGCCAGCAGTGACTCCAGGGTAGTAGGAAACACCATATATTTT. Translation: CASSDSRVVGNTIYF.

There are a few counts of this clone. Additional DNA sequences in this sample encode the identical CDR3. This chain uses TRBV2 with TRBJ2-7, with D unresolved. Germline CDR1 is SNHLY and CDR2 is FYNNEI. Trimming left V 4 bases short and J 3 bases short, with 4 bases between. The CDR3 covers 11 residues. The CDR3 nucleotides are TGTGCCAGCAGTGCCATCTACGAGCAGTACTTC. Its translation: CASSAIYEQYF.

This clone was picked up one time. V usage is TRBV28 and J usage is TRBJ2-7, with D possibly matching TRBD1 (7 bases). Per the germline V gene, CDR1 is MDHEN and CDR2 is SYDVKM. The CDR3 consists of 12 residues. The ends were cut back, 8 bases at V and 3 bases at J, with 11 bases in the middle. DNA for the CDR3: TGTGCCAGCGCGGGACAGTTCTACGAGCAGTACTTC. Residues: CASAGQFYEQYF. Using reference TRBV28 and TRBJ2-7 for the parts outside the CDR3, the full variable domain is DVKVTQSSRYLVKRTGEKVFLECVQDMDHENMFWYRQDPGLGLRLIYFSYDVKMKEKGDIPEGYSVSREKKERFSLILESASTNQTSMYLCASAGQFYEQYFGPGTRLTVT.